The present entry profiles one T cell receptor beta chain with its context. Germline loops: CDR1 SGHRS, CDR2 YFSETQ. CDR3 length: 13 residues. V was pared by 7 bases and J by 5 bases, with 15 bases between. Original processing notes: Scientists estimated how many nucleated cells there were by amplifying reference gene primers. The table came from immunoSEQ multiplex PCR; TCRdb's copy has only in-frame clones and leaves some out. The D gene and trimming were derived from the DNA, and the V and J assignments and clone size from that table. The repertoire holds roughly 300,000 clones, with 83% as singletons. These data belong to a study of blood T cell repertoires in COVID-19. Whole-study context: Collection of acute and convalescent COVID-19 samples took place in the United States, Italy and Spain.

The V and J genes are TRBV5-1 and TRBJ1-1; D not resolved. The specimen sequenced was peripheral blood. This TCR was sampled from a woman aged 45-60 years who had recovered from COVID-19. The chain's CDR3 is CASSSGLTTEAFF. For the CDR3, the DNA is TGCGCCAGCTCCTCGGGTTTGACGACTGAAGCTTTCTTT.